This T cell receptor (beta chain) comes out of a study of T cells in Graves' hyperthyroidism and ophthalmopathy. Those patients with uncontrolled infection, other autoimmune disease, pregnancy or lactation were excluded. Orbital computed tomography and thyroid ultrasound, together with serum TRAb and thyroxine and clinical symptoms, were used for diagnoses. CDR1 and CDR2 from the germline V gene are KGHDR and SFDVKD. Between the trimmed V and J ends, which lost 2 bases and 2 bases, there was a span of 9 bases. The CDR3 extends over 14 amino acids. TCR beta CDR3 sequences were amplified from RNA transcripts. An initial round of RT-PCR targeting the TCR CDR3 relied on the HTBI primer set. Each CDR3 protein is one row after TCRdb ran MiXCR on the multiplex PCR reads. The sample gives 550,000 to 700,000 distinct CDR3 sequences, roughly 14% of which show up once; about 4% is in the top ten. This clonotype was recorded many times.

Material for sequencing was blood. This clonotype was sampled from a woman in her thirties or forties with Graves' ophthalmopathy. This sequence joins TRBV24-1 and TRBJ2-7; no definite D call. The CDR3 sequence is CATSDSAGPYEQYF. Written as DNA, the CDR3 is TGTGCCACCAGTGATTCCGCAGGTCCCTACGAGCAGTACTTC.